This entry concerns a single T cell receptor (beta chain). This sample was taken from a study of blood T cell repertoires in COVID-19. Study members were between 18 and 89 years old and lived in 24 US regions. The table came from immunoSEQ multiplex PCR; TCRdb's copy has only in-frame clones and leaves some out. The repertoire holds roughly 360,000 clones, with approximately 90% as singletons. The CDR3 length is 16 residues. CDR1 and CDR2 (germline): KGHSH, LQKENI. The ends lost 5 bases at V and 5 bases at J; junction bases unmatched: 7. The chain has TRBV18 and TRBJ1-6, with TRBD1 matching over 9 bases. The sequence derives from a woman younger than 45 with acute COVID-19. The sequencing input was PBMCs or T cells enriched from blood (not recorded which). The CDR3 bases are TGTGCCAGCTCAAGACAGGGGGTCGGTAATAATTCACCCCTCCACTTT. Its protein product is CASSRQGVGNNSPLHF.